This is a list of T cell receptor beta chains from one sample in a study of cytotoxic CD8 clonotypes in ibrutinib-treated CLL. Measured with immunoSEQ multiplex PCR; TCRdb has only the in-frame clones, and not every one. Of approximately 84,000 clones listed, around 84% are singletons. The sequences come from PBMCs, collected before ibrutinib treatment. These receptors originate from a human donor with chronic lymphocytic leukemia. Both conserved end residues are part of each CDR3. The order of the fields is J gene, V gene, clone size, D gene, CDR3 protein, CDR3 DNA. A D gene is named only where the DNA matches it firmly. Size tells how often a clone was seen (once, few, many) or the class of an expanded clone, and some rows leave it out.

TRBJ1-4,TRBV12-5,.,.,CASGTPHMVYNEKLFF,TGTGCTAGTGGCACCCCCCACATGGTCTATAATGAAAAACTGTTTTTT
TRBJ2-7,TRBV28,.,.,CASSEGVENEQYF,TGTGCCAGCAGTGAGGGGGTAGAGAACGAGCAGTACTTC
TRBJ2-3,TRBV25-1,.,.,CASSEWDSTDTQYF,TGTGCCAGCAGTGAATGGGATTCCACAGATACGCAGTATTTT
TRBJ1-3,TRBV9,.,.,CASSVSETVSGNTIYF,TGTGCCAGCAGCGTAAGCGAGACAGTCTCTGGAAACACCATATATTTT
TRBJ2-1,TRBV4-1,.,TRBD1,CASSRHARGQGYNEQFF,TGCGCCAGCAGCAGACACGCCCGGGGACAGGGATACAATGAGCAGTTCTTC
TRBJ2-7,TRBV7-8,.,.,CASRLTSDGSGEQYF,TGTGCCAGCAGATTAACGTCGGACGGTTCCGGGGAGCAGTACTTC
TRBJ2-6,TRBV7-3,.,TRBD1,CASSEQGAGANVLTF,TGTGCCAGCAGCGAACAGGGGGCTGGGGCCAACGTCCTGACTTTC
TRBJ2-7,TRBV5-1,.,TRBD2,CASSPGTSYTEQYF,TGCGCCAGCAGCCCCGGGACTAGCTATACCGAGCAGTACTTC
TRBJ1-5,TRBV5-8,.,.,CASSLVGASNQPQHF,TGTGCCAGCAGCTTAGTAGGGGCAAGCAATCAGCCCCAGCATTTT
TRBJ1-2,TRBV5-1,.,.,CASSLDTYGYTF,TGCGCCAGCAGCCTCGACACCTATGGCTACACCTTC
TRBJ1-4,TRBV14,.,TRBD1,CASSPQGATNEKLFF,TGTGCCAGCAGCCCTCAGGGGGCGACTAATGAAAAACTGTTTTTT
TRBJ1-2,TRBV29-1,.,TRBD1,CSVEVPGTDYGYTF,TGCAGCGTTGAAGTTCCCGGGACAGACTATGGCTACACCTTC
TRBJ1-5,TRBV4-1,medium-sized,.,CASSQEYSNQPQHF,TGCGCCAGCAGCCAAGAATATAGCAATCAGCCCCAGCATTTT
TRBJ2-1,TRBV9,.,.,CASSPRVSYNEQFF,TGTGCCAGCAGCCCGCGTGTCTCCTACAATGAGCAGTTCTTC
TRBJ2-5,TRBV5-6,few,.,CASSRVVLVFGQETQYF,TGTGCCAGCAGCAGAGTAGTCTTGGTATTTGGACAAGAGACCCAGTACTTC
TRBJ2-1,TRBV19,.,TRBD2,CASSIFLAGNNEQFF,TGTGCCAGTAGTATATTCCTAGCGGGGAACAATGAGCAGTTCTTC
TRBJ2-4,TRBV11-2,.,.,CASSLQGTMHF,TGTGCCAGCAGCTTACAGGGGACTATGCACTTC
TRBJ1-2,TRBV28,.,TRBD1,CASSLTGRGRGLGSYGYTF,TGTGCCAGCAGTTTAACGGGAAGGGGGCGCGGTCTCGGGAGCTATGGCTACACCTTC
TRBJ2-5,TRBV6-1,.,TRBD2,CASSDIGSAGGEETQYF,TGTGCCAGCAGTGATATTGGTTCGGCGGGAGGGGAAGAGACCCAGTACTTC
TRBJ2-1,TRBV10-3,.,TRBD2,CAISASSGRRGREDNEQFF,TGTGCCATCAGTGCGTCTAGCGGGAGGAGGGGGCGGGAGGACAATGAGCAGTTCTTC
TRBJ2-3,TRBV6-6,.,.,CASSPGGTDTQYF,TGTGCCAGCAGTCCGGGGGGCACAGATACGCAGTATTTT
TRBJ2-7,TRBV5-4,.,.,CASSYTGPPGEQYF,TGTGCCAGCAGCTACACAGGCCCTCCCGGAGAGCAGTACTTC
TRBJ2-7,TRBV27,.,.,CASSSDTGPTTSEQYF,TGTGCCAGCAGTTCCGATACGGGACCGACCACGTCCGAGCAGTACTTC
TRBJ2-3,TRBV10-3,once,.,CAISETWADTQYF,TGTGCCATCAGTGAGACGTGGGCAGATACGCAGTATTTT
TRBJ1-1,TRBV5-1,.,.,CASSLFFQGLTRNTEAFF,TGCGCCAGCAGCTTGTTCTTCCAGGGGCTAACACGGAACACTGAAGCTTTCTTT
TRBJ1-3,TRBV19,.,.,CASNFIGNTIYF,TGTGCCAGTAATTTTATTGGAAACACCATATATTTT
TRBJ1-5,TRBV7-2,few,TRBD1,CASRPGQGRVNQPQHF,TGTGCCAGCAGGCCGGGACAGGGTCGAGTCAATCAGCCCCAGCATTTT
TRBJ2-7,TRBV19,.,.,CASSTGARVPYEQYF,TGTGCCAGTAGTACGGGGGCCAGGGTTCCCTACGAGCAGTACTTC
TRBJ2-2,TRBV6-1,few,TRBD2,CASGERESAGELFF,TGTGCCAGCGGAGAGCGGGAGAGCGCCGGGGAGCTGTTTTTT
TRBJ2-1,TRBV5-4,.,.,CASSLWRASYNEQFF,TGTGCCAGCAGCTTGTGGAGGGCCTCCTACAATGAGCAGTTCTTC
TRBJ1-2,TRBV9,.,.,CASSVGPGDGYTF,TGTGCCAGCAGCGTAGGACCCGGGGATGGCTACACCTTC
TRBJ1-3,TRBV6-5,.,.,CASSYSGFASGNTIYF,TGTGCCAGCAGTTACTCAGGCTTTGCCTCTGGAAACACCATATATTTT
TRBJ2-7,TRBV5-6,medium-sized,.,CASSEDPYSSYEQYF,TGTGCCAGCAGCGAAGACCCTTACAGCTCCTACGAGCAGTACTTC
TRBJ2-2,TRBV6-5,.,.,CASSYQRPQVGELFF,TGTGCCAGCAGTTACCAGCGGCCCCAGGTCGGGGAGCTGTTTTTT
TRBJ2-2,TRBV4-2,.,TRBD2,CAISDSGRSTGELFF,TGTGCCATCTCGGATAGCGGGAGGTCCACCGGGGAGCTGTTTTTT
TRBJ1-2,TRBV5-1,.,TRBD1,CASSSLMDRGPGYTF,TGCGCCAGCAGCTCCCTAATGGACAGGGGGCCTGGCTACACCTTC
TRBJ1-2,TRBV7-9,.,.,CASSSTRVDARGGYTF,TGTGCCAGCAGCTCGACCCGGGTCGACGCTAGGGGTGGCTACACCTTC
TRBJ1-5,TRBV27,.,.,CASSFLRPETGNQPQHF,TGTGCCAGCAGTTTTCTTCGTCCGGAGACCGGCAATCAGCCCCAGCATTTT
TRBJ1-1,TRBV2,.,TRBD1,CASRNPRSRGSTEAFF,TGTGCCAGCAGAAACCCCCGGTCCAGGGGGTCCACTGAAGCTTTCTTT
TRBJ1-5,TRBV4-2,.,.,CASSQGGVGNQPQHF,TGTGCCAGCAGCCAAGGGGGTGTCGGTAATCAGCCCCAGCATTTT
TRBJ1-5,TRBV10-1,.,.,CASRRTVGKPQHF,TGCGCCAGCAGGAGGACAGTAGGTAAGCCCCAGCATTTT
TRBJ2-7,TRBV6-5,once,TRBD1,CASRDYRGSSYEQYF,TGTGCCAGCAGGGACTACAGGGGGAGCTCCTACGAGCAGTACTTC
TRBJ2-5,TRBV6-5,.,TRBD2,CASRRTSGNQETQYF,TGTGCCAGCAGGCGGACTAGCGGAAACCAAGAGACCCAGTACTTC
TRBJ2-5,TRBV15,.,.,CATSRDIGSSETQYF,TGTGCCACCAGCAGAGATATAGGTAGCTCAGAGACCCAGTACTTC
TRBJ1-2,TRBV28,.,TRBD1,CASGPSGTAFFYGYTF,TGTGCCAGCGGACCATCCGGGACAGCTTTTTTCTATGGCTACACCTTC
TRBJ2-7,TRBV7-7,.,TRBD2,CASSLDGRSYEQYF,TGTGCTAGCAGCTTAGACGGGAGGTCCTACGAGCAGTACTTC
TRBJ2-1,TRBV19,.,.,CASSRTSNEQFF,TGTGCCAGTAGTAGAACTAGCAATGAGCAGTTCTTC
TRBJ2-3,TRBV28,once,.,CASNPRFSGRTDTQYF,TGTGCCAGCAATCCCCGCTTTAGCGGACGCACAGATACGCAGTATTTT
TRBJ2-5,TRBV5-6,.,.,CASSLPVGETQYF,TGTGCCAGCAGCTTGCCCGTGGGGGAGACCCAGTACTTC
TRBJ2-7,TRBV30,.,.,CAWSPTGTVYEQYF,TGTGCCTGGAGTCCTACCGGGACTGTCTACGAGCAGTACTTC
TRBJ2-2,TRBV7-2,.,.,CASSPGRQHTGELFF,TGTGCCAGCAGCCCGGGACGGCAGCACACCGGGGAGCTGTTTTTT
TRBJ1-1,TRBV6-1,.,.,CASRVNTEAFF,TGTGCCAGCAGGGTGAACACTGAAGCTTTCTTT
TRBJ2-4,TRBV9,.,.,CASSVTPQDIQYF,TGTGCCAGCAGCGTGACCCCCCAAGACATTCAGTACTTC
TRBJ1-2,TRBV27,.,.,CASSPPRGYGYTF,TGTGCCAGCAGTCCCCCCCGGGGGTATGGCTACACCTTC
TRBJ1-3,TRBV6-1,.,.,CASSLPDDSGNTIYF,TGTGCCAGCAGCCTACCGGATGACTCTGGAAACACCATATATTTT
TRBJ1-2,TRBV6-5,.,TRBD1,CASSPDRGGYGYTF,TGTGCCAGCAGTCCCGACAGGGGAGGGTATGGCTACACCTTC
TRBJ2-7,TRBV27,.,.,CASRRSEVSYEQYF,TGTGCCAGCAGAAGATCGGAGGTCTCCTACGAGCAGTACTTC